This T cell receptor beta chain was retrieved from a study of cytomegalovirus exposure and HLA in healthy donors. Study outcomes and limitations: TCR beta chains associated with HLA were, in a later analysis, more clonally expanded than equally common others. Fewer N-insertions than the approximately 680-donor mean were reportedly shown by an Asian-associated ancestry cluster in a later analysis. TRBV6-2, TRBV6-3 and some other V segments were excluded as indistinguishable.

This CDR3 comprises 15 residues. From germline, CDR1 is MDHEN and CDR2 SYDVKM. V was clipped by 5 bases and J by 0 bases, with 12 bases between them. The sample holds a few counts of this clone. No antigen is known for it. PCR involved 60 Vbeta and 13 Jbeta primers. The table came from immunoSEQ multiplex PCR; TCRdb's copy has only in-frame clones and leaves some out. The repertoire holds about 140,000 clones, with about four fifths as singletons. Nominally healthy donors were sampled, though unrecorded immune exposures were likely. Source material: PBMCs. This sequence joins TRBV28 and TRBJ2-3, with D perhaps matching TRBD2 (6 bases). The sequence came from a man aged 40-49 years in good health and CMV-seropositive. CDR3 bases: TGTGCCAGCAGTACCCGACTAGAAAGCACAGATACGCAGTATTTT. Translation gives CASSTRLESTDTQYF.